This is a list of T cell receptor beta chains from one sample in a study of T cell responses to AZD1222 COVID-19 vaccine. Assay used: immunoSEQ multiplex PCR; TCRdb lists only in-frame clones, some missing. The table has about 67,000 clones, about four fifths seen once. Specimen: peripheral blood, collected 28 days after the second AZD1222 dose. These receptors all come from an adult who received the AZD1222 COVID-19 vaccine. The CDR3 runs from the conserved cysteine through the conserved F or W. The D gene is left open where the match is weak. Clone sizes are given selectively: once, few, many, or a class where the clone is expanded.

v_call: TRBV30
j_call: TRBJ2-7
clone_size: NA
d_call: NA
cdr3_nt: TGTGCCTGGGGTGACAGAGGATACTCCTACGAGCAGTACTTC
cdr3_aa: CAWGDRGYSYEQYF

v_call: TRBV4-2
j_call: TRBJ1-6
clone_size: NA
d_call: TRBD1
cdr3_nt: TGTGCCAGCAGCCCTCGTCCCGGGACAGGGGGCAGCTCCTATAATTCACCCCTCCACTTT
cdr3_aa: CASSPRPGTGGSSYNSPLHF

v_call: TRBV6-5
j_call: TRBJ2-4
clone_size: once
d_call: NA
cdr3_nt: TGTGCCACCCGGGGCTTCAGCCTAGCCAAAAACATTCAGTACTTC
cdr3_aa: CATRGFSLAKNIQYF

v_call: TRBV4-3
j_call: TRBJ1-6
clone_size: NA
d_call: TRBD1
cdr3_nt: TGCGCCAGCAGCCCCAAAGGGACAGGGGGCATCTCACCCCTCCACTTT
cdr3_aa: CASSPKGTGGISPLHF

v_call: TRBV6-6
j_call: TRBJ1-5
clone_size: NA
d_call: NA
cdr3_nt: TGTGCCAGCGGGCAGACGGAGGGGGAAAGCAATCAGCCCCAGCATTTT
cdr3_aa: CASGQTEGESNQPQHF

v_call: TRBV7-9
j_call: TRBJ2-2
clone_size: few
d_call: TRBD1
cdr3_nt: TGTGCCAGCAGCTTATCAGGGGGCAGGGCCGGGGAGCTGTTTTTT
cdr3_aa: CASSLSGGRAGELFF

v_call: TRBV3-1/TRBV3-2
j_call: TRBJ1-2
clone_size: NA
d_call: NA
cdr3_nt: TGTGCCAGCAGCCAACTGTACGCCAACTATGGCTACACCTTC
cdr3_aa: CASSQLYANYGYTF

v_call: TRBV28
j_call: TRBJ1-4
clone_size: NA
d_call: NA
cdr3_nt: TGTGCCAGCAGCCGGCGGGAAAAACTGTTTTTT
cdr3_aa: CASSRREKLFF

v_call: TRBV2
j_call: TRBJ1-1
clone_size: NA
d_call: NA
cdr3_nt: TGTGCCAGCAGTCAGGACGTAGACACTGAAGCTTTCTTT
cdr3_aa: CASSQDVDTEAFF

v_call: TRBV3-1/TRBV3-2
j_call: TRBJ1-3
clone_size: few
d_call: NA
cdr3_nt: TGTGCCAGCAGCCATCACACCCGGACGGAGTCTGGGAAACACCATATATTT
cdr3_aa: CASSHHTRTESGKHHIF

v_call: TRBV5-1
j_call: TRBJ1-1
clone_size: NA
d_call: TRBD1
cdr3_nt: TGCGCCAGCAGCCGTATCCCCGGGACAGGAAATAAGAACACTGAAGCTTTCTTT
cdr3_aa: CASSRIPGTGNKNTEAFF

v_call: TRBV27
j_call: TRBJ1-1
clone_size: NA
d_call: TRBD1
cdr3_nt: TGTGCCAGCAGTCAACCCGACAGGGGCTGGGAAGCTTTCTTT
cdr3_aa: CASSQPDRGWEAFF

v_call: TRBV5-5
j_call: TRBJ1-5
clone_size: NA
d_call: TRBD1
cdr3_nt: TGTGCCAGCAGCTTGACAGGGGCTGACCTTGGGCCCCAGCATTTT
cdr3_aa: CASSLTGADLGPQHF

v_call: TRBV29-1
j_call: TRBJ2-7
clone_size: NA
d_call: TRBD2
cdr3_nt: TGCAGCGTTGAAGATCGGGGGGGCCGTCCCTACGAGCAGTACTTC
cdr3_aa: CSVEDRGGRPYEQYF

v_call: TRBV7-2
j_call: TRBJ2-1
clone_size: NA
d_call: TRBD2
cdr3_nt: TGTGCCAGTCTAGCGGGGCCGAACAATGAGCAGTTCTTC
cdr3_aa: CASLAGPNNEQFF

v_call: TRBV19
j_call: TRBJ2-5
clone_size: few
d_call: TRBD1
cdr3_nt: TGTGCCAGTAGTATGGGACAGGAAATAGGGACCCAGTACTTC
cdr3_aa: CASSMGQEIGTQYF

v_call: TRBV29-1
j_call: TRBJ1-1
clone_size: NA
d_call: NA
cdr3_nt: TGCAGCGTTGGTCACAGGATGAACACTGAAGCTTTCTTT
cdr3_aa: CSVGHRMNTEAFF

v_call: TRBV7-2
j_call: TRBJ1-4
clone_size: NA
d_call: NA
cdr3_nt: TGTGCCAGCAGCTTAACGCCCGTGGGGCAATCTAATGAAAAACTGTTTTTT
cdr3_aa: CASSLTPVGQSNEKLFF

v_call: TRBV10-3
j_call: TRBJ1-5
clone_size: NA
d_call: NA
cdr3_nt: TGTGCCATCAGTGAGTCCGGGCTCTACCCGGTGGGGCCCCAGCATTTT
cdr3_aa: CAISESGLYPVGPQHF

v_call: TRBV4-1
j_call: TRBJ2-1
clone_size: NA
d_call: NA
cdr3_nt: TGCGCCAGCAGCCCCTTGCTAGTAAGTGAGCAGTTCTTC
cdr3_aa: CASSPLLVSEQFF

v_call: TRBV4-1
j_call: TRBJ1-1
clone_size: NA
d_call: NA
cdr3_nt: TGCGCCAGCAGTCATGACACATATCAAACTGAAGCTTTCTTT
cdr3_aa: CASSHDTYQTEAFF

v_call: TRBV6-5
j_call: TRBJ1-1
clone_size: few
d_call: NA
cdr3_nt: TGTGCCAGCAGAGCCGTTGGGACCACTGAAGCTTTCTTT
cdr3_aa: CASRAVGTTEAFF

v_call: TRBV11-2
j_call: TRBJ1-4
clone_size: NA
d_call: TRBD1
cdr3_nt: TGTGCCAGCAGGACATACCGGGACAGGGAAAAACTGTTTTTT
cdr3_aa: CASRTYRDREKLFF

v_call: TRBV10-3
j_call: TRBJ1-6
clone_size: NA
d_call: NA
cdr3_nt: TGTGCCATCAGTGAGACAGCACAGAATTCACCCCTCCACTTT
cdr3_aa: CAISETAQNSPLHF

v_call: TRBV7-2
j_call: TRBJ1-2
clone_size: NA
d_call: TRBD1
cdr3_nt: TGTGCCAGCAGCTACTACAAAGAGACAGGGCATGGCTACACCTTC
cdr3_aa: CASSYYKETGHGYTF

v_call: TRBV28
j_call: TRBJ2-7
clone_size: NA
d_call: NA
cdr3_nt: TGTGCCAGCAGTCTTGGGGCAACCGACGAGCAGTACTTC
cdr3_aa: CASSLGATDEQYF

v_call: TRBV5-6
j_call: TRBJ1-5
clone_size: NA
d_call: NA
cdr3_nt: TGTGCCAGCAGCTTGGGAGGATTGGGTAGCAATCAGCCCCAGCATTTT
cdr3_aa: CASSLGGLGSNQPQHF

v_call: TRBV5-4
j_call: TRBJ2-3
clone_size: NA
d_call: NA
cdr3_nt: TGTGCCAGCAGCTTACCACCCCGAGGAGATACGCAGTATTTT
cdr3_aa: CASSLPPRGDTQYF

v_call: TRBV7-2
j_call: TRBJ1-1
clone_size: once
d_call: NA
cdr3_nt: TGTGCCAGCAGCTTAATCCCGCGGTACACTGAAGCTTTCTTT
cdr3_aa: CASSLIPRYTEAFF

v_call: TRBV19
j_call: TRBJ2-7
clone_size: NA
d_call: NA
cdr3_nt: TGTGCCAGTAGTACCAACCTAGCTGACAGGCAAAGCTCCTACGAGCAGTACTTC
cdr3_aa: CASSTNLADRQSSYEQYF

v_call: TRBV7-2
j_call: TRBJ2-7
clone_size: NA
d_call: NA
cdr3_nt: TGTGCCATTCCGAAGGGCCGGGGGCAGTACTTC
cdr3_aa: CAIPKGRGQYF

v_call: TRBV5-1
j_call: TRBJ1-1
clone_size: NA
d_call: TRBD1
cdr3_nt: TGCGCCAGCAGCTTGGCCCCTACAGGGGAGAAAGAAGCTTTCTTT
cdr3_aa: CASSLAPTGEKEAFF

v_call: TRBV20-1
j_call: TRBJ2-3
clone_size: once
d_call: NA
cdr3_nt: TGCAGTGCTAGTGCAGGGGAGGGGACAGATACGCAGTATTTT
cdr3_aa: CSASAGEGTDTQYF

v_call: TRBV7-7
j_call: TRBJ2-7
clone_size: NA
d_call: NA
cdr3_nt: TGTGCCAGCAGAGAGGCGGGTTCCTACGAGCAGTACTTC
cdr3_aa: CASREAGSYEQYF

v_call: TRBV5-1
j_call: TRBJ2-7
clone_size: NA
d_call: NA
cdr3_nt: TGCGCCAGCAGCTTGGCCGGGCCCCGGGAGCAGTACTTC
cdr3_aa: CASSLAGPREQYF

v_call: TRBV6-2/TRBV6-3
j_call: TRBJ2-2
clone_size: NA
d_call: NA
cdr3_nt: TGTGCCAGCAGTTACGGGGACACCGGGGAGCTGTTTTTT
cdr3_aa: CASSYGDTGELFF

v_call: TRBV12-3/TRBV12-4
j_call: TRBJ2-7
clone_size: NA
d_call: NA
cdr3_nt: TGTGCCAGCAGCTCTACGACCTCTAGCGAGCAGTACTTC
cdr3_aa: CASSSTTSSEQYF

v_call: TRBV11-3
j_call: TRBJ1-2
clone_size: NA
d_call: NA
cdr3_nt: TGTGCCAGCAGCTTAGAGGGGGGTGGCTATGGCTACACCTTC
cdr3_aa: CASSLEGGGYGYTF

v_call: TRBV2
j_call: TRBJ1-2
clone_size: NA
d_call: NA
cdr3_nt: TGTGCCAGCAGTGAAGCTCACGGGTCGGGACACTACACCTTC
cdr3_aa: CASSEAHGSGHYTF

v_call: TRBV4-1
j_call: TRBJ1-1
clone_size: NA
d_call: NA
cdr3_nt: TGCGCCAGCAGCCAACCCCCGGGCCGGGGGGAAGCTTTCTTT
cdr3_aa: CASSQPPGRGEAFF

v_call: TRBV11-2
j_call: TRBJ1-6
clone_size: NA
d_call: NA
cdr3_nt: TGTGCCAGCAGCTCTCACCCACAGGACTCACCCCTCCACTTT
cdr3_aa: CASSSHPQDSPLHF

v_call: TRBV18
j_call: TRBJ1-5
clone_size: NA
d_call: NA
cdr3_nt: TGTGCCAGCTCACCACCAGGGGGCAATCAGCCCCAGCATTTT
cdr3_aa: CASSPPGGNQPQHF

v_call: TRBV15
j_call: TRBJ2-3
clone_size: NA
d_call: NA
cdr3_nt: TGTGCCACCAGCAGAGATCCTGTGACTCGCACAGATACGCAGTATTTT
cdr3_aa: CATSRDPVTRTDTQYF

v_call: TRBV4-2
j_call: TRBJ2-3
clone_size: NA
d_call: TRBD2
cdr3_nt: TGTGCCAGCAGCCTTCCCCGACTGGGTAGCGGGGGGCCAGACACAGATACGCAGTATTTT
cdr3_aa: CASSLPRLGSGGPDTDTQYF

v_call: TRBV5-1
j_call: TRBJ2-2
clone_size: NA
d_call: NA
cdr3_nt: TGCGCCAGCAGCCCGGACCCGGGTTCCCGGCCCGGGGAGCTGTTTTTT
cdr3_aa: CASSPDPGSRPGELFF

v_call: TRBV5-1
j_call: TRBJ1-1
clone_size: NA
d_call: TRBD1
cdr3_nt: TGCGCCAGCAGCTCTCCGGGACAGGGGAGTACTGAAGCTTTCTTT
cdr3_aa: CASSSPGQGSTEAFF

v_call: TRBV9
j_call: TRBJ1-2
clone_size: NA
d_call: TRBD1
cdr3_nt: TGTGCCAGCAAACAGGGGAGCGGAAACTATGGCTACACCTTC
cdr3_aa: CASKQGSGNYGYTF

v_call: TRBV2
j_call: TRBJ1-5
clone_size: NA
d_call: NA
cdr3_nt: TGTGCCAGCAGTGAAAACGGGGGCCCCGTTAGCAATCAGCCCCAGCATTTT
cdr3_aa: CASSENGGPVSNQPQHF

v_call: TRBV18
j_call: TRBJ1-6
clone_size: NA
d_call: TRBD1
cdr3_nt: TGTGCCAGCTCACCACAGGGACAGCAAGATAATTCACCCCTCCACTTT
cdr3_aa: CASSPQGQQDNSPLHF

v_call: TRBV11-2
j_call: TRBJ1-2
clone_size: NA
d_call: NA
cdr3_nt: TGTGCCAGCAGCTCTACGCTTTGGGGGGGGCGAGGCTACACCTTC
cdr3_aa: CASSSTLWGGRGYTF

v_call: TRBV19
j_call: TRBJ1-6
clone_size: once
d_call: TRBD1
cdr3_nt: TGTGCCACTACTGAAGGGACAGTGGGTTCACCCCTCCACTTT
cdr3_aa: CATTEGTVGSPLHF

v_call: TRBV11-3
j_call: TRBJ2-1
clone_size: NA
d_call: NA
cdr3_nt: TGTGCCAGCAGCCCCGGGACTGGCAATGAGCAGTTCTTC
cdr3_aa: CASSPGTGNEQFF

v_call: TRBV7-8
j_call: TRBJ2-7
clone_size: NA
d_call: NA
cdr3_nt: TGTGCCAGCAGTAAGGGACAACCGCCTGATGAGCAGTACTTC
cdr3_aa: CASSKGQPPDEQYF

v_call: TRBV3-1/TRBV3-2
j_call: TRBJ1-1
clone_size: NA
d_call: NA
cdr3_nt: TGTGCCAGCAGCGTACGGGAGACGAACACTGAAGCTTTCTTT
cdr3_aa: CASSVRETNTEAFF

v_call: TRBV14
j_call: TRBJ1-2
clone_size: NA
d_call: TRBD1
cdr3_nt: TGTGCCAGCAGCCATGCGGACAGGGCCTATGGCTACACCTTC
cdr3_aa: CASSHADRAYGYTF

v_call: TRBV7-6
j_call: TRBJ1-1
clone_size: NA
d_call: TRBD1
cdr3_nt: TGTGCCAGCAGCCTTGGGACAGTGAACACTGAAGCTTTCTTT
cdr3_aa: CASSLGTVNTEAFF

v_call: TRBV30
j_call: TRBJ2-7
clone_size: few
d_call: NA
cdr3_nt: TGTGCCTGGGCTTGGACATCCTACGAGCAGTACTTC
cdr3_aa: CAWAWTSYEQYF

v_call: TRBV20-1
j_call: TRBJ1-6
clone_size: many
d_call: NA
cdr3_nt: TGCAGTGCTATTGGAGGGCTCCCCCTCCACTTT
cdr3_aa: CSAIGGLPLHF

v_call: TRBV4-3
j_call: TRBJ1-4
clone_size: NA
d_call: NA
cdr3_nt: TGCGCCAGCAGCCAAGATCGGGGGGAGAATGAAAAACTGTTTTTT
cdr3_aa: CASSQDRGENEKLFF

v_call: TRBV14
j_call: TRBJ2-5
clone_size: NA
d_call: NA
cdr3_nt: TGTGCCAGCAGCCTTGGAGAGACCCAGTACTTC
cdr3_aa: CASSLGETQYF